Listed below are T cell receptor beta chains from one sample, sequenced in a study of T cell repertoires in cytomegalovirus infection. Their recognized antigens are unknown. TCRdb ran MiXCR on the reads and lists one entry per CDR3 protein. The profile shows around 570,000 distinct CDR3 sequences, approximately 40% of them singletons. This specimen consisted of cultured PBMCs, obtained from culture after CMV antigen stimulation. The receptors were gathered from a human donor in good health (CMV status not recorded). Some clones in this sample may be carry-over from other donors' samples. The conserved cysteine and the conserved F or W are not part of the CDR3 here.

CDR3aa | v_gene
SAQGQGNSGYT | TRBV20-1
SARGTTTYNEQF | TRBV20-1
ASSQLQETYEQY | TRBV7-1
ASSFGYGTDTQY | TRBV7-8
ASSQSGTGVLGEQY | TRBV6-1
ASSTSGSPPDTQY | TRBV11-2
ASSTGPSSGANVLT | TRBV4-3
ASSYRDRGDYGYT | TRBV27
SARDGARFDPSYEQY | TRBV20-1
ASSYSRDSQAAPYEQY | TRBV6-5
ASSLGGHPYEQY | TRBV7-2
ASSEEFNTEAF | TRBV6-2/TRBV6-3
ASGASGREEQF | TRBV12-5
ASTNRGEANTGELF | TRBV7-2
ASSPIGGASNQPQH | TRBV6-1
ASSSRGSGRQADTQY | TRBV6-6
ASSLSGTVYGYT | TRBV5-4
ASSPLAGIGNEQF | TRBV11-2
ASSWGGPLANQPQH | TRBV5-5
ASSQVGWSNEKLF | TRBV4-3
ASSQVGFFGNQPQH | TRBV4-2
ASSYGTYDPSSGNTIY | TRBV6-5
ASSSSPQGLYGYT | TRBV4-1
ASSSPLAANEQF | TRBV7-9
ASSPRTTPYEQY | TRBV2
ASSLLGRGGELF | TRBV28
ASNRGEGNQPQH | TRBV19
SARVGGRWDTEAF | TRBV20-1
ASRFPGQTYEQY | TRBV7-2
ASREGFSTDTQY | TRBV7-2
ASSLYPGGVAKNIQY | TRBV7-2
ASSLEGLYTSPLH | TRBV7-2
ASSRNRDRYSYEQY | TRBV19
ASSPLAGGSNEQF | TRBV6-5
ASSFRTGDNQPQH | TRBV7-2
ASNTSSGWNYEQY | TRBV7-2
ASSFRGVGTQY | TRBV12-3/TRBV12-4
AWSGRSYNEQF | TRBV30
ASSPGPTDTQY | TRBV7-2
ASSQVTGGPKAGELF | TRBV4-1
ATSGPGTGGTGELF | TRBV15
ASILAGGSGNTIY | TRBV2
ASSGNAQY | TRBV2
ASSLGGASINYEQY | TRBV7-2
ASSSYRTSGGSGGELF | TRBV11-2
ASSLDGANTIY | TRBV7-6
ASSLQVRRGTQY | TRBV11-2
ASSPPYSGLYNEQF | TRBV18
ASTPGLPQETQY | TRBV11-2
ASTIGLGSYNEQF | TRBV12-3/TRBV12-4